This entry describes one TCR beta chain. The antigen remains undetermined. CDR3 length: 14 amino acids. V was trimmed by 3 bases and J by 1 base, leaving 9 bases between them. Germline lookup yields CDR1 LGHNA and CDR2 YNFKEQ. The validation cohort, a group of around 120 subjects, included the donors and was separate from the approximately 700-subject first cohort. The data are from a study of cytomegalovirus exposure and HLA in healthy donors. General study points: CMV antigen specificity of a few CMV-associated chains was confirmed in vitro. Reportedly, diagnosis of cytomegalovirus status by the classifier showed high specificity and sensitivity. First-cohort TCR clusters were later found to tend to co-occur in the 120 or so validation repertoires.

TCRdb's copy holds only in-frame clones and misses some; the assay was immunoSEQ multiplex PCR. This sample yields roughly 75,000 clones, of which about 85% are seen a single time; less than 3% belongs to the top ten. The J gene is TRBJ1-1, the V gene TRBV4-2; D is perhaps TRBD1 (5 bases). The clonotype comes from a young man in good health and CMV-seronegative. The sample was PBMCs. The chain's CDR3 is CASSHKTGNTEAFF. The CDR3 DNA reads TGTGCCAGCAGCCACAAAACAGGGAACACTGAAGCTTTCTTT.